This TCR beta chain was documented in a study of blood T cell repertoires in COVID-19. The sample holds one count of this clone. Looked up from germline, CDR1 is SEHNR and CDR2 is FQNEAQ (reference sequence). This CDR3 is 15 amino acids long. V lost 3 bases to trimming and J lost 4 bases, with 15 bases between them. Here immunoSEQ multiplex PCR was the method, and the copy in TCRdb shows in-frame clones only, minus some. The table has some 160,000 clones, around 87% seen once; the top ten hold about 6.3%. The specimen sequenced was PBMCs or T cells enriched from blood (not recorded which). The chain uses TRBV7-9 and TRBJ1-2; the D is unclear. The TCR sequence derives from a woman aged 45 to 65 who had recovered from COVID-19. The CDR3 bases are TGTGCCAGCAGCTTTGCCGAAGCGATTTTCTATGGCTACACCTTC. It encodes CASSFAEAIFYGYTF.